This entry describes one TCR beta chain. Clones were read by immunoSEQ multiplex PCR, and TCRdb kept only the in-frame ones, dropping some. The sample shows more than 65,000 clones, just under 95% of them seen only once. These data come from a study of technical replicates of blood from four donors. The CDR3 has 15 amino acids. Losses at the gene ends were 0 bases for V and 1 base for J; bases not matched to a gene: 1. Per the germline V gene, CDR1 is LGHNA and CDR2 is YSLEER. Sequenced: T cells isolated from PBMCs. The TCR comes from a human donor in good health. This chain joins TRBV4-3 and TRBJ2-5, with TRBD2 matching over 8 bases. The CDR3 DNA reads TGCGCCAGCAGCCAAGAGCTAGCGGGCCAAGAGACCCAGTACTTC. Translated: CASSQELAGQETQYF.